The clone carrying this T cell receptor (beta chain) was picked up many times. As yet, its antigen is unknown. One end of the junction does not line up with germline, which may come from a read error. This entry is derived from a study of T cells after yellow fever vaccination. A process of 5'RACE template switching, which added a universal primer site and UMIs, was used to make TCR cDNA. TCRdb recomputed calls from the 5' RACE reads with MiXCR, one row per CDR3 protein. The data hold about 350,000 distinct CDR3 sequences, with 8.1% observed a single time. The CDR3 covers 16 residues. Study-level results: Compared with primary, the secondary response was weaker and peaked at day 5, not 15. Post-booster repertoires again held most primary-vaccination clones (approximately 96% CD4, 88% CD8).

Here the sequenced sample was PBMCs, taken roughly 47 days after the first yellow fever vaccination. The rearrangement links TRBV12-3 or TRBV12-4 to TRBJ2-1; a possible D gene is TRBD2 (5 bases). This TCR was recovered from a man aged 18 to 35 who received the YFV17D yellow fever vaccine. CDR3 coding DNA: TGTGCCAGCAATTTAGGTCGGACTTTCTCCTACAATGAGCAGTTCTTC. This sequence encodes CASNLGRTFSYNEQFF.